The 19 T cell receptor beta chains below all came from one sample that was sequenced in a study of blood T cells in healthy people across ages. The authors ran a second PCR of 7 to 11 cycles using a sample-barcoded 5' primer and a J-beta primer mix. TCRdb itself ran the 5' RACE reads through MiXCR, one entry per CDR3 protein. This sample has about 680,000 distinct CDR3 sequences; about 52% occur once, and the top ten carry around 32%. The sequencing input was blood. The receptors stem from a woman aged 55-75 years in good health.

V usage is TRBV29-1 and J usage is TRBJ2-7; either TRBD1 or TRBD2 may supply D (5 bases each). Germline CDR1 reads SQVTM; CDR2 reads ANQGSEA. The length of the CDR3 is 15 residues. With 2 bases removed from V and 2 bases from J, the gap between germline ends came to 16 bases. CDR3: CSVERILGPPYEQYF. The CDR3 DNA follows: TGCAGCGTTGAAAGGATTCTGGGACCACCCTACGAGCAGTACTTC.

Many counts were recorded for this clonotype. The chain carries TRBV20-1 and TRBJ1-1; weak D call: TRBD1 (5 bases). The CDR3 has 16 residues. V was shortened by 1 base and J by 4 bases, with 19 bases between the two germline ends. CDR1 is DFQATT and CDR2 is SNEGSKA in the germline V gene (reference sequence). This chain's CDR3 is CSARVGGLGLSTEAFF. DNA for the CDR3: TGCAGTGCTAGAGTGGGGGGACTTGGGTTGTCCACTGAAGCTTTCTTT.

As to this clonotype: Relative to the germline gene, one junction end is altered; a read error may explain this. The CDR3: CAISAQIQNQSQHF. The CDR3 DNA follows: TGTGCCATCAGTGCCCAGATACAGAATCAGTCCCAGCATTTT. The chain carries TRBV10-3 and TRBJ1-5; D not resolved. This CDR3 region has 14 residues. CDR1 and CDR2 (germline): ENHRY, SYGVKD.

As to this clonotype: With a much larger clone just one base away, this may be a read error. The rearrangement uses TRBV29-1 and TRBJ2-7, with TRBD1 identical over 8 bases. The CDR3 has 15 amino acids. The ends lost 0 bases at V and 12 bases at J; junction bases unmatched: 16. Germline V lookup: CDR1 SQVTM, CDR2 ANQGSEA. CDR3 sequence (DNA): TGCAGCGTTGAAGATCCCAGGACAGGGATGGGCATTCGGTACTTC. The encoded protein is CSVEDPRTGMGIRYF.

The table lists this clonotype with a few counts. The chain's CDR3 is CSAKSNRDRAAYGYTF. The CDR3 DNA follows: TGCAGTGCTAAATCGAACCGGGACAGGGCTGCCTATGGCTACACCTTC. The chain employs TRBV20-1 and TRBJ1-2; TRBD1 agrees at 9 bases. V shed 4 bases, J shed 4 bases, and the junction held 13 bases outside the gene matches. This CDR3 is 16 amino acids long. Germline CDR1 reads DFQATT; CDR2 reads SNEGSKA (reference sequence).

Remarks on this clonotype: Possible read error: a much larger clone is one base away. V usage is TRBV7-2 and J usage is TRBJ2-4; D perhaps matches TRBD1 (6 bases). The closer fit of TRBJ2-7 to the DNA end suggests the J call may be wrong. This CDR3 has 14 amino acids. Per germline, CDR1 SGHTA and CDR2 FQGNSA. This chain's CDR3 is CTSSLQGPPYEQYF. CDR3 DNA sequence: TGTACCAGCAGCCTACAGGGACCTCCCTACGAGCAGTACTTC.

The rearrangement uses TRBV20-1 and TRBJ2-7; possibly TRBD1 for D (6 bases). The CDR3 loop spans 15 amino acids. Germline V CDR1 and CDR2: DFQATT, SNEGSKA (reference sequence). V was trimmed by 1 base and J by 1 base, leaving 14 bases between them. CDR3: CSARVVGQSSYEQYF. CDR3 nucleotides: TGCAGTGCTAGAGTTGTAGGACAGAGTTCCTACGAGCAGTACTTC.

Comments on this clonotype: A single base separates this from a much larger clone, so it may be a read error. The chain couples TRBV7-2 to TRBJ2-7, with D uncertain. The end of the DNA is better explained by TRBJ2-5, so the J call may be wrong. Looked up from germline, CDR1 is SGHTA and CDR2 is FQGNSA. The length of the CDR3 is 12 residues. Here the CDR3 reads CASSSTPETQYF. The CDR3 DNA follows: TGTGCCAGCAGTTCAACGCCGGAGACCCAGTACTTC.

This clonotype was recorded once. The genes are TRBV7-2 and TRBJ2-4, with D possibly being TRBD2 (6 bases). CDR1 is SGHTA, CDR2 FQGNSA, per germline. Trimming shortened V by 5 bases and J by 0 bases, and 20 bases separated the two germline ends. The CDR3 extends over 18 amino acids. Here the CDR3 reads CASSPRDWDFRAKNIQYF. The DNA for the CDR3 is TGTGCCAGCAGCCCCCGGGACTGGGACTTCCGAGCCAAAAACATTCAGTACTTC.

The V and J genes are TRBV27 and TRBJ2-1; 10 bases are a match to TRBD1. V lost 4 bases and J lost 9; bases outside the gene matches: 3. Germline V gene data show CDR1 as MNHEY and CDR2 as SMNVEV (reference sequence). This CDR3 comprises 13 residues. The CDR3 sequence: CASSWTGGGEQFF. CDR3 DNA: TGTGCCAGCAGTTGGACAGGGGGGGGTGAGCAGTTCTTC.

The V call is TRBV5-1, the J call TRBJ1-1, with a possible D match to TRBD1 (6 bases). The CDR3 runs to 14 residues. Trimming removed 4 bases from V and 3 bases from J, with 13 bases in between. Looked up from germline, CDR1 is SGHRS and CDR2 is YFSETQ. CDR3 in amino acids: CASSGDIGDTEAFF. Written as DNA, the CDR3 is TGCGCCAGCAGCGGGGACATAGGGGACACTGAAGCTTTCTTT.

This chain connects TRBV11-2 to TRBJ2-4, with TRBD1 as a possible D gene (5 bases). Trimming removed 1 base from V and 6 bases from J, with 7 bases in between. Germline V lookup: CDR1 SGHAT, CDR2 FQNNGV. The CDR3 is 13 amino acids. CDR3 sequence reads: CASSLGGGNIQYF. CDR3 DNA: TGTGCCAGCAGCTTAGGGGGCGGAAACATTCAGTACTTC. The complete variable domain, with remaining parts taken from reference TRBV11-2 and TRBJ2-4, reads EAGVAQSPRYKIIEKRQSVAFWCNPISGHATLYWYQQILGQGPKLLIQFQNNGVVDDSQLPKDRFSAERLKGVDSTLKIQPAKLEDSAVYLCASSLGGGNIQYFGAGTRLSVL.

As concerns this clonotype: One base away lies a much larger clone, so this may be a sequencing read error. The chain links TRBV20-1 to TRBJ2-5; maybe TRBD2 (5 bases). TRBJ2-4 matches the DNA end more closely, so the J call is doubtful. The CDR3 length is 14 residues. Germline V gives CDR1 DFQATT, CDR2 SNEGSKA (reference sequence). The CDR3 loop is CSAGVRVDSPIQYF. CDR3 nucleotides: TGCAGTGCTGGAGTACGGGTGGACTCCCCCATTCAGTACTTC.

CDR3 in amino acids: CATKPRGLADPYEQYF. In DNA, the CDR3 is TGTGCCACCAAACCCCGGGGCCTAGCGGACCCCTACGAGCAGTACTTC. This rearrangement joins TRBV27 to TRBJ2-7, with 7 bases matching TRBD2. Germline V CDR1 and CDR2: MNHEY, SMNVEV (reference sequence). This CDR3 has 16 residues. V gave up 10 bases and J gave up 2 bases; unmatched junction bases: 17.

The rearrangement joins TRBV14 to TRBJ2-5, with 13 nucleotides matching TRBD2. V shed 5 bases and J 0 bases; nucleotides not matched to a gene: 3. This CDR3 is 16 amino acids long. Germline CDR1 reads SGHDN; CDR2 reads FVKESK. In DNA form, the CDR3 reads TGTGCCAGCAGCGGGACTAGCGGGGCGTACCAAGAGACCCAGTACTTC. It translates to CASSGTSGAYQETQYF.

This clonotype was seen more than once but under ten times. J is TRBJ2-3 and V is TRBV24-1, with D tentatively TRBD1 (6 bases). Trimming took 4 bases from V and 2 from J, leaving 9 bases between them. Germline V gene sequence: CDR1 KGHDR, CDR2 SFDVKD. The CDR3 runs 14 residues. CDR3 sequence: CATSEDSNTDTQYF. DNA for the CDR3: TGTGCCACCAGTGAGGACAGCAACACAGATACGCAGTATTTT.

J is TRBJ2-1 and V is TRBV7-2; D gene unclear. Germline V gene lookup returns CDR1 SGHTA and CDR2 FQGNSA. This CDR3 has 12 amino acids. Trimming took off 3 bases at V and 3 bases at J, with 3 bases between the two ends. For the CDR3, the DNA is TGTGCCAGCAGCTTCGTCTACAATGAGCAGTTCTTC. It yields the protein CASSFVYNEQFF.

This chain connects TRBV10-3 to TRBJ2-7, with unresolved D. The germline gives CDR1 ENHRY, CDR2 SYGVKD. Trimming removed 0 bases at V and 1 base at J, with 7 bases between. CDR3 length: 14 amino acids. For the CDR3, the DNA is TGTGCCATCAGTGAGTCTGGGGAATCCTACGAGCAGTACTTC. Translated: CAISESGESYEQYF.

The chain joins TRBV6-2 or TRBV6-3 to TRBJ2-7, with 10 bases matching TRBD1. Trimming at V came to 6 bases and at J to 1 base, leaving 6 bases not matched to a gene. The CDR3 runs to 15 residues. Germline CDR1 and CDR2: MNHEY and SVGEGT. Here the CDR3 reads CASRGLGQGSYEQYF. DNA for the CDR3: TGTGCCAGCAGAGGACTGGGACAGGGGTCCTACGAGCAGTACTTC.